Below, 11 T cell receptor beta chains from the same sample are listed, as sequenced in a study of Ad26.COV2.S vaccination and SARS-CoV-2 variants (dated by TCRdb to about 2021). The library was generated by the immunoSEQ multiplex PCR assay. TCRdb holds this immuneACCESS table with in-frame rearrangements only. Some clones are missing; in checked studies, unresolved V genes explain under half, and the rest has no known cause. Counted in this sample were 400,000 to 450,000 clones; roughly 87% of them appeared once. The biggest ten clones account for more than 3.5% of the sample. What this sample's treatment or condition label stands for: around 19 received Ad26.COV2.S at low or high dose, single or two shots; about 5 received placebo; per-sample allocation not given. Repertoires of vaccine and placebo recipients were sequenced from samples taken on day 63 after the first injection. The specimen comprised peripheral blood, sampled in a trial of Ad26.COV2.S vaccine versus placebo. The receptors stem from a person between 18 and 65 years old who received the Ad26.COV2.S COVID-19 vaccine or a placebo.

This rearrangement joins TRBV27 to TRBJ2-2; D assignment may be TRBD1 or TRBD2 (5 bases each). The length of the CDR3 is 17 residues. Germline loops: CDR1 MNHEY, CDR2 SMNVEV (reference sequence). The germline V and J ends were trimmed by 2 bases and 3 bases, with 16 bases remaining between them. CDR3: CASSLQIRGVHTGELFF. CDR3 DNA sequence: TGTGCCAGCAGTTTACAGATTCGAGGGGTTCACACCGGGGAGCTGTTTTTT.

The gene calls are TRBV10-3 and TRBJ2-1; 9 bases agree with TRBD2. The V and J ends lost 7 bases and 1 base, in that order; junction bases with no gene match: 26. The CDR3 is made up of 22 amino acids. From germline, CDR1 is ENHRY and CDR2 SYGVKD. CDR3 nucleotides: TGTGCCATCACTAATCGGGGCGGAAGCGGGAGGAAATTGAGAGGTTCCTACAATGAGCAGTTCTTC. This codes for CAITNRGGSGRKLRGSYNEQFF.

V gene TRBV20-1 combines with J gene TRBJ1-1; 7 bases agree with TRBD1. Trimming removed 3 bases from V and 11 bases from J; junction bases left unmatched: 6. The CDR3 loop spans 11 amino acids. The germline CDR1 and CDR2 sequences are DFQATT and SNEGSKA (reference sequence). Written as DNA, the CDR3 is TGCAGTGCTAGTAGACAGGGAGAGGCTTTCTTT. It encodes CSASRQGEAFF.

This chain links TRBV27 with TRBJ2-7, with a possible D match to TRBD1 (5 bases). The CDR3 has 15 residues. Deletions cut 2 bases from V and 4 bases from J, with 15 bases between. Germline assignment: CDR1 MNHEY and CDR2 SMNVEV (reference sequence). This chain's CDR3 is CASSLVPTGPYEQYF. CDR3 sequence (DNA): TGTGCCAGCAGTTTAGTCCCTACAGGCCCATACGAGCAGTACTTC.

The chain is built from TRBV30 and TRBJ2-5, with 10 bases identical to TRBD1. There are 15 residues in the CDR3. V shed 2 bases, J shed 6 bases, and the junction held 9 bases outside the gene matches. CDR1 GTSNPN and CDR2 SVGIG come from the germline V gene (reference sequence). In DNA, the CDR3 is TGTGCCTGGAGTAAGGGTGGGACAGGGGACAAGACCCAGTACTTC. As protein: CAWSKGGTGDKTQYF.

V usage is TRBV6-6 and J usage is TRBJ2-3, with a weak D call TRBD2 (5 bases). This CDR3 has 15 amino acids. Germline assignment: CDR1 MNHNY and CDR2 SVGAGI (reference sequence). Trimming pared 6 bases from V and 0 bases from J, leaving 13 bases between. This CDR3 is CASSPPGSSTDTQYF. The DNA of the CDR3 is TGTGCCAGCAGCCCACCGGGATCTAGCACAGATACGCAGTATTTT.

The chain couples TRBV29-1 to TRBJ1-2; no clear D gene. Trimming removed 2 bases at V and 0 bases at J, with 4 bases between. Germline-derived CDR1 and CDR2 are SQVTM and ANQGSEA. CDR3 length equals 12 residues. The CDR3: CSVEYANYGYTF. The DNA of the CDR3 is TGCAGCGTTGAATACGCTAACTATGGCTACACCTTC.

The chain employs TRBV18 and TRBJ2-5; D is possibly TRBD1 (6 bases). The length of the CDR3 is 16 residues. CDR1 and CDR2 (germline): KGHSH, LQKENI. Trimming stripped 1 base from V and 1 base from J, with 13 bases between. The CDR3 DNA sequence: TGTGCCAGCTCACCACTGGGGCAGGGGACCCAAGAGACCCAGTACTTC. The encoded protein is CASSPLGQGTQETQYF. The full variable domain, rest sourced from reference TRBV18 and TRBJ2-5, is NAGVMQNPRHLVRRRGQEARLRCSPMKGHSHVYWYRQLPEEGLKFMVYLQKENIIDESGMPKERFSAEFPKEGPSILRIQQVVRGDSAAYFCASSPLGQGTQETQYFGPGTRLLVL.

The CDR3: CASSFGVSGRRETQYF. The DNA for the CDR3 is TGTGCCAGCAGTTTTGGGGTTAGCGGGAGACGGGAGACCCAGTACTTC. The chain carries TRBV28 and TRBJ2-5, with 9 bases matching TRBD2. The CDR3 consists of 16 residues. The germline gives CDR1 MDHEN, CDR2 SYDVKM. V lost 3 bases, J lost 5 bases, and 10 bases stayed unmatched.

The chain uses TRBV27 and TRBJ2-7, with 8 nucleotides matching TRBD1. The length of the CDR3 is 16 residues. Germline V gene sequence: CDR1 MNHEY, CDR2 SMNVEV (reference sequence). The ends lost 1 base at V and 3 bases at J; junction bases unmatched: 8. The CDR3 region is CASSLFAGQGNYEQYF. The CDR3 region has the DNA TGTGCCAGCAGTTTATTCGCTGGACAGGGTAACTACGAGCAGTACTTC.

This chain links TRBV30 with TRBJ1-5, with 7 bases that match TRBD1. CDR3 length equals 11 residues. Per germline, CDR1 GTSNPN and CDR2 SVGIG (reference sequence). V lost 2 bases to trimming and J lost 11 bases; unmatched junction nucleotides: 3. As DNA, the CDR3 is TGTGCCTGGAGTAAGACAGGGTCCCAGCATTTT. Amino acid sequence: CAWSKTGSQHF.